The 28 T cell receptor beta chains presented below share a single source sample, sequenced in a study of blood T cell repertoires in COVID-19. Sequencing was performed with immunoSEQ multiplex PCR; in TCRdb, only in-frame clones are kept and a portion is missing. The data hold 200,000 to 250,000 clones, with 65% to 85% observed a single time. What was sequenced was PBMCs or T cells enriched from blood (not recorded which). These receptors all stem from an older woman who had recovered from COVID-19.

The chain joins TRBV7-9 to TRBJ2-7, with D possibly being TRBD2 (5 bases). The V gene's germline CDR1 is SEHNR and CDR2 FQNEAQ (reference sequence). CDR3 size: 15 residues. Trimming took 1 base from V and 4 from J, leaving 14 bases between them. CDR3 sequence reads: CASSLVGGGWYEQYF. CDR3 nucleotides: TGTGCCAGCAGCTTAGTGGGTGGAGGATGGTACGAGCAGTACTTC.

The chain recombines TRBV4-1 with TRBJ2-7, with D possibly being TRBD1 (5 bases). Germline loops: CDR1 MGHRA, CDR2 YSYEKL. Trimming pared 1 base from V and 3 bases from J, leaving 16 bases between. The CDR3 sequence is 16 residues long. The CDR3 bases are TGCGCCAGCAGCCAAGTGCCCGACAGACCCCTCTACGAGCAGTACTTC. Translated: CASSQVPDRPLYEQYF.

The chain carries TRBV4-2 and TRBJ2-1; 15 bases match TRBD2. The CDR3 runs 17 residues. Per germline, CDR1 LGHNA and CDR2 YNFKEQ. The J segment lost 4 bases and the V segment lost 0 bases, leaving 1 base of the junction unmatched. The CDR3 loop is CASSQEGLAGGYNEQFF. CDR3 in DNA: TGTGCCAGCAGCCAAGAGGGACTAGCGGGGGGATACAATGAGCAGTTCTTC.

The chain recombines TRBV27 with TRBJ2-1, with TRBD2 matching over 10 bases. Trimming cost V 5 bases and J 7 bases; bases outside gene matches: 14. The CDR3 runs 17 residues. CDR1 is MNHEY, CDR2 SMNVEV, per germline (reference sequence). CDR3 region: CASSLLSSGRAGNEQFF. In DNA, the CDR3 is TGTGCCAGCAGTCTTCTCTCAAGCGGGAGGGCCGGGAATGAGCAGTTCTTC.

This chain uses TRBV5-1 with TRBJ1-4; D is undetermined. The length of the CDR3 is 19 residues. Germline V CDR1 and CDR2: SGHRS, YFSETQ. V was cut by 1 base and J by 6 bases, with 25 bases left in between. CDR3 residues: CASSLLVSGWRREDEKLFF. The CDR3, as DNA: TGCGCCAGCAGCTTGTTAGTGTCAGGTTGGCGTAGGGAGGATGAAAAACTGTTTTTT.

V usage is TRBV24-1 and J usage is TRBJ2-3; TRBD2 matches 12 bases. V shed 7 bases and J 4 bases; nucleotides not matched to a gene: 5. The CDR3 extends over 15 amino acids. Germline-derived CDR1 and CDR2 are KGHDR and SFDVKD. The CDR3 loop reads CATSRLAGDPDTQYF. In DNA, the CDR3 is TGTGCCACCAGCCGACTAGCGGGGGACCCAGATACGCAGTATTTT.

This chain connects TRBV11-2 to TRBJ2-1; weak D call: TRBD1 (6 bases). V lost 0 bases, J lost 10 bases, and 10 bases lay in between. The CDR3 loop spans 13 amino acids. CDR1 is SGHAT and CDR2 is FQNNGV in the germline V gene. Here the CDR3 DNA reads TGTGCCAGCAGCTTAGACAGGGGAAGGGAGCAGTTCTTC. It yields the protein CASSLDRGREQFF.

The CDR3 bases are TGCGCCAGCAGCTTGGCAGGGGGAGGTCAGGAGCTGTTTTTT. Translation: CASSLAGGGQELFF. The rearrangement links TRBV5-1 to TRBJ2-2; D might be TRBD1 (7 bases). V gave up 0 bases and J gave up 10 bases, with 13 bases separating them. Germline loops: CDR1 SGHRS, CDR2 YFSETQ. The CDR3 has 14 amino acids.

This clone occurred a few times. This chain joins TRBV5-1 and TRBJ2-3; D ambiguous. V gave up 0 bases and J gave up 1 base, with 9 bases separating them. The CDR3 runs 15 residues. CDR1 and CDR2 (germline): SGHRS, YFSETQ. As DNA, the CDR3 is TGCGCCAGCAGCTTGGCGGGTTATGGCACAGATACGCAGTATTTT. Its protein product is CASSLAGYGTDTQYF.

The chain links TRBV2 to TRBJ2-5; possible D gene TRBD2, 7 bases. Germline CDR1 SNHLY, CDR2 FYNNEI. The CDR3 is made up of 14 amino acids. Trimming removed 4 bases at V and 4 bases at J, with 13 bases between. CDR3 nucleotide sequence: TGTGCCAGCAGTGTAGGGGGGGCGGCAGAGACCCAGTACTTC. Its translation: CASSVGGAAETQYF.

This chain joins TRBV6-4 and TRBJ1-2; D possibly corresponds to TRBD1 (5 bases). CDR1 MRHNA and CDR2 SNTAGT come from the germline V gene. The CDR3 extends over 13 amino acids. V was clipped by 5 bases and J by 2 bases, with 9 bases between them. CDR3 coding DNA: TGTGCCAGCAGTCCGACAGAGAACTATGGCTACACCTTC. Its protein is CASSPTENYGYTF.

This clone has a handful of counts. V usage is TRBV19 and J usage is TRBJ1-2; TRBD1 matches 9 bases. CDR3 length: 14 residues. With V trimmed by 7 bases and J by 0 bases, 3 bases remained unmatched. Germline V lookup: CDR1 LNHDA, CDR2 SQIVND (reference sequence). Here the CDR3 reads CASIGDRANYGYTF. The CDR3 DNA reads TGTGCCAGTATAGGGGACAGGGCTAACTATGGCTACACCTTC.

The CDR3 DNA reads TGTGCCAGCAGCAGGGGAGCGGGAGGGCCTCGGGGAGAGACCCAGTACTTC. Residues: CASSRGAGGPRGETQYF. The rearrangement joins TRBV2 to TRBJ2-5; TRBD2 matches at 10 bases. The CDR3 contains 17 residues. With 6 bases clipped from V and 4 bases from J, the junction kept 14 bases outside the gene matches. Germline loops: CDR1 SNHLY, CDR2 FYNNEI.

V is TRBV2 and J is TRBJ2-1; 7 bases line up with TRBD1. The CDR3 has 13 amino acids. V gave up 6 bases and J gave up 9 bases; unmatched junction bases: 8. Germline-derived CDR1 and CDR2 are SNHLY and FYNNEI. CDR3: CASRAQQGSEQFF. CDR3 nucleotide sequence: TGTGCCAGCAGAGCTCAACAGGGGAGTGAGCAGTTCTTC.

V and J are TRBV5-1 and TRBJ2-3; 9 bases are a match to TRBD2. The V segment lost 0 bases and the J segment 5 bases; nucleotides outside the gene matches: 10. Germline lookup yields CDR1 SGHRS and CDR2 YFSETQ. The CDR3 covers 17 residues. CDR3 in DNA: TGCGCCAGCAGCTTGGATAATAGCGGGAGAGTCGGAGATACGCAGTATTTT. It specifies CASSLDNSGRVGDTQYF.

The rearrangement joins TRBV2 to TRBJ2-7; 7 bases fit TRBD1. Germline CDR1 and CDR2: SNHLY and FYNNEI. After removal of 8 bases from V and 2 bases from J, the junction contained 12 bases not matched to a gene. This CDR3 is built from 15 residues. The CDR3 nucleotides read TGTGCCAGCGGAATCAGGACAGGCGATGCCTACGAGCAGTACTTC. It is translated as CASGIRTGDAYEQYF.

The V call is TRBV11-3, the J call TRBJ2-7; D possibly corresponds to TRBD1 (6 bases). There are 15 residues in the CDR3. The germline CDR1 and CDR2 sequences are SGHNT and YENEEA. V lost 0 bases to trimming and J lost 3 bases, with 12 bases between them. CDR3 in DNA: TGTGCCAGCAGCTTAGATTCCAGGGGTCTCTACGAGCAGTACTTC. Its translation: CASSLDSRGLYEQYF.

The genes are TRBV18 and TRBJ2-1; D gene ambiguous. In germline, CDR1 is KGHSH, CDR2 LQKENI. The CDR3 extends over 14 amino acids. The germline V and J ends were trimmed by 3 bases and 3 bases, with 9 bases remaining between them. In nucleotides, the CDR3 is TGTGCCAGCTCACCCCAAGATAGCTACAATGAGCAGTTCTTC. Translated: CASSPQDSYNEQFF.

The rearrangement links TRBV6-5 to TRBJ2-7, with 11 bases aligning to TRBD2. Trimming removed 2 bases from V and 5 bases from J; junction bases left unmatched: 5. CDR3 length equals 15 residues. CDR1 and CDR2 from the germline V gene are MNHEY and SVGAGI. CDR3 protein: CASSYDSSGRHEQYF. The CDR3 coding sequence is TGTGCCAGCAGTTACGATTCTAGCGGGAGGCACGAGCAGTACTTC.

The V gene is TRBV14, the J gene TRBJ1-1, with 8 bases lining up with TRBD1. Germline loops: CDR1 SGHDN, CDR2 FVKESK. This CDR3 has 15 residues. V trimming: 2 bases; J trimming: 5 bases; junction bases outside the gene matches: 7. CDR3 nucleotide sequence: TGTGCCAGCAGCCAACGGGCAGGGGGCCGGACTGAAGCTTTCTTT. Translation gives CASSQRAGGRTEAFF.

The V gene is TRBV19, the J gene TRBJ2-6; maybe TRBD2 (6 bases). CDR3 size: 14 residues. Trimming removed 4 bases at V and 4 bases at J, with 8 bases between. Germline CDR1 and CDR2: LNHDA and SQIVND (reference sequence). The CDR3 reads CASSTSDGANVLTF. CDR3 in DNA: TGTGCCAGTAGTACTAGCGACGGGGCCAACGTCCTGACTTTC.

The CDR3, as DNA: TGTGCCAGCAGTGTTTATAGCCTCGGGACAGGGGAGAACTATGGCTACACCTTC. The encoded protein is CASSVYSLGTGENYGYTF. The chain carries TRBV6-1 and TRBJ1-2, with 10 bases fitting TRBD1. After removal of 4 bases from V and 2 bases from J, the junction contained 13 bases not matched to a gene. The CDR3 runs 18 residues. Germline V lookup: CDR1 MNHNS, CDR2 SASEGT.

The J gene is TRBJ1-1, the V gene TRBV3-1 (or the pseudogene TRBV3-2), with D hard to call. This CDR3 has 12 amino acids. Germline V gives CDR1 LGHDT, CDR2 YNNKEL (reference sequence). V was clipped by 2 bases and J by 6 bases, with 7 bases between them. DNA for the CDR3: TGTGCCAGCAGCCAAATGAGATCTGAAGCTTTCTTT. Its protein product is CASSQMRSEAFF.

This clone was detected a few times. The rearrangement links TRBV12-3 or TRBV12-4 to TRBJ1-2; 7 bases agree with TRBD1. Trimming cost V 6 bases and J 6 bases; bases outside gene matches: 4. The CDR3 is 12 residues long. The CDR3 loop reads CASSYTGDGYTF. The DNA for the CDR3 is TGTGCCAGCAGCTACACAGGGGATGGCTACACCTTC.

V usage is TRBV9 and J usage is TRBJ2-6, with 7 bases that match TRBD1. CDR1 and CDR2 (germline): SGDLS, YYNGEE. CDR3 length equals 17 residues. Germline trimming cut 4 bases from V and 4 bases from J; bases unmatched to any gene: 11. The CDR3 region is CASSRPQTGKGANVLTF. As DNA, the CDR3 is TGTGCCAGCAGCCGCCCCCAGACAGGGAAGGGGGCCAACGTCCTGACTTTC. Variable domain in full (rest from reference TRBV9 and TRBJ2-6): DSGVTQTPKHLITATGQRVTLRCSPRSGDLSVYWYQQSLDQGLQFLIQYYNGEERAKGNILERFSAQQFPDLHSELNLSSLELGDSALYFCASSRPQTGKGANVLTFGAGSRLTVL.

V gene TRBV11-3 combines with J gene TRBJ2-5; no clear D gene. The V gene's germline CDR1 is SGHNT and CDR2 YENEEA. The V end lost 1 base, the J end lost 0 bases, and 6 bases lay between the germline ends. The CDR3 is made up of 14 amino acids. The CDR3 DNA reads TGTGCCAGCAGCTTAGGGGCCAACCAAGAGACCCAGTACTTC. Protein sequence: CASSLGANQETQYF.

This chain uses TRBV7-9 with TRBJ2-5, with 8 positions matching TRBD1. Germline-derived CDR1 and CDR2 are SEHNR and FQNEAQ (reference sequence). With V trimmed by 4 bases and J by 4 bases, 8 bases remained unmatched. This CDR3 region has 15 residues. CDR3 sequence: CASSSAGQGAETQYF. CDR3 in DNA: TGTGCCAGCAGCTCGGCGGGGCAGGGGGCAGAGACCCAGTACTTC.

The chain has TRBV10-3 and TRBJ1-3, with D perhaps TRBD1 (5 bases). The CDR3 length is 15 residues. CDR1 is ENHRY and CDR2 is SYGVKD in the germline V gene. With 4 bases removed from V and 0 bases from J, the gap between germline ends came to 10 bases. The CDR3 here is CAISGTGPSGNTIYF. The CDR3 nucleotides read TGTGCCATCAGTGGTACAGGACCCTCTGGAAACACCATATATTTT.